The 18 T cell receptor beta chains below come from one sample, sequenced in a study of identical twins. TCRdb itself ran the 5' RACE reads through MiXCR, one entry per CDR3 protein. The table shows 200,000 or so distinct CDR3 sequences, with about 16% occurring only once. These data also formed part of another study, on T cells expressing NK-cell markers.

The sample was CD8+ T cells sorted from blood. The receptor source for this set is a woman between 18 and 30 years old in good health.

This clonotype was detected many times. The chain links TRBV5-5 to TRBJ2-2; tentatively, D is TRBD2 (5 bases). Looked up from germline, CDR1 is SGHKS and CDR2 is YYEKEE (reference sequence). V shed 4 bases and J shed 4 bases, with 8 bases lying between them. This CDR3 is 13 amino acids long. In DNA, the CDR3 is TGTGCCAGCAGCCTGACTATCACCGGGGAGCTGTTTTTT. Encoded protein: CASSLTITGELFF.

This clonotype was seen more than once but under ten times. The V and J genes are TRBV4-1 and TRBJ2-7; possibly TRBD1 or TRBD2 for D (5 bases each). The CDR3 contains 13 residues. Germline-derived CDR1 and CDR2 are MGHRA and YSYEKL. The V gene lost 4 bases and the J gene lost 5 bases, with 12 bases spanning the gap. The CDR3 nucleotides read TGCGCCAGCAGCCCGCACGGGGCCGACGAGCAGTACTTC. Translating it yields CASSPHGADEQYF.

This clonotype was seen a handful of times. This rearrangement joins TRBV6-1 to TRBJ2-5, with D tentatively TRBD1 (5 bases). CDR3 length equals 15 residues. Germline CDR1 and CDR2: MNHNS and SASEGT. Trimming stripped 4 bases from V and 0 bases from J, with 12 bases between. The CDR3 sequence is CASSGPVGDQETQYF. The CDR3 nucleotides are TGTGCCAGCAGTGGACCCGTAGGGGACCAAGAGACCCAGTACTTC.

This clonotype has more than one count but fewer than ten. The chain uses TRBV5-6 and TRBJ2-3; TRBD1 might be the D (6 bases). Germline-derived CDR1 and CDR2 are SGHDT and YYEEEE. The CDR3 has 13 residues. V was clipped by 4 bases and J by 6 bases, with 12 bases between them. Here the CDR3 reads CASSAGEPDTQYF. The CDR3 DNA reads TGTGCCAGCAGCGCAGGGGAGCCGGATACGCAGTATTTT.

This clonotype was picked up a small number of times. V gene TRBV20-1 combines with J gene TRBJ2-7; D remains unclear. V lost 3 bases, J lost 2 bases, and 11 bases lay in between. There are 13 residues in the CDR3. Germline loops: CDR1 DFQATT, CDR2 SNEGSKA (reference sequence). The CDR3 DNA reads TGCAGTGCTAGTGCTGACGTGGCCTACGAGCAGTACTTC. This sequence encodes CSASADVAYEQYF.

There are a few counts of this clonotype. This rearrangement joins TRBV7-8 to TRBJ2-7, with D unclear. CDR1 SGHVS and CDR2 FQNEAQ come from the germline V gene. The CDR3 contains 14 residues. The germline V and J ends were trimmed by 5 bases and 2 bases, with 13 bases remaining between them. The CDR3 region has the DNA TGTGCCAGCAGCCGAGGTTTAAGTCCCTACGAGCAGTACTTC. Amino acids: CASSRGLSPYEQYF.

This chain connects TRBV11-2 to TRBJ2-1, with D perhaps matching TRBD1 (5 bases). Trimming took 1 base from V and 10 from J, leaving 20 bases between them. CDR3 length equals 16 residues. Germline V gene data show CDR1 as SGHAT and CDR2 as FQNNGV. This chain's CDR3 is CASSLGGGELQWEQFF. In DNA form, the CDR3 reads TGTGCCAGCAGCTTAGGGGGCGGAGAATTACAATGGGAGCAGTTCTTC. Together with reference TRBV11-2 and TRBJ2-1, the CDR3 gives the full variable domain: EAGVAQSPRYKIIEKRQSVAFWCNPISGHATLYWYQQILGQGPKLLIQFQNNGVVDDSQLPKDRFSAERLKGVDSTLKIQPAKLEDSAVYLCASSLGGGELQWEQFFGPGTRLTVL.

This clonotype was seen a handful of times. The CDR3 loop reads CSVEDWPDDSPEAFF. In nucleotides, the CDR3 is TGCAGCGTTGAAGATTGGCCTGACGACTCCCCTGAAGCTTTCTTT. V gene TRBV29-1 combines with J gene TRBJ1-1; D is ambiguous. V was pared by 0 bases and J by 6 bases, with 17 bases between. The CDR3 loop spans 15 amino acids. Germline V gene lookup returns CDR1 SQVTM and CDR2 ANQGSEA.

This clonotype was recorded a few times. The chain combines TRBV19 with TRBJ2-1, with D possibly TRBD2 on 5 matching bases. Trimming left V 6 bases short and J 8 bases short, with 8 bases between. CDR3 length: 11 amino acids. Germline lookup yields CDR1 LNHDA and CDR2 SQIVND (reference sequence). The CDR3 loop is CASRDSDEQFF. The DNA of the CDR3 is TGTGCCAGTAGGGACTCCGATGAGCAGTTCTTC.

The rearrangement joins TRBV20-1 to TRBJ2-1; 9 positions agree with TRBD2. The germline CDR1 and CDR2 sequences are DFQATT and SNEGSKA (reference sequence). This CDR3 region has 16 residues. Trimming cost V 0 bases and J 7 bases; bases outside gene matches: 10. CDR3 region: CSARDRRRGGRNEQFF. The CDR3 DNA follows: TGCAGTGCTAGAGATAGGCGGCGGGGGGGCCGGAATGAGCAGTTCTTC.

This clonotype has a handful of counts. The DNA of the CDR3 is TGTGCCAGCAGCCCTAAGATGACAGGGCTTGAAGCTTTCTTT. Translated, it gives CASSPKMTGLEAFF. The chain recombines TRBV7-8 with TRBJ1-1; 7 bases fit TRBD1. Germline loops: CDR1 SGHVS, CDR2 FQNEAQ. This CDR3 has 14 amino acids. The trim removed 5 bases at V and 7 bases at J, leaving 10 bases unmatched.

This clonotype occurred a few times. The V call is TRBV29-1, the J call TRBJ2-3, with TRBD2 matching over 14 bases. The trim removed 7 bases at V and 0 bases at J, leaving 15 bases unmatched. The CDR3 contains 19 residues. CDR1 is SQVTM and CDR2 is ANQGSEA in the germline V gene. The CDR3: CSANTGLAGEQTSTDTQYF. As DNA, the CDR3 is TGCAGCGCCAACACGGGACTAGCGGGGGAACAGACTAGCACAGATACGCAGTATTTT.

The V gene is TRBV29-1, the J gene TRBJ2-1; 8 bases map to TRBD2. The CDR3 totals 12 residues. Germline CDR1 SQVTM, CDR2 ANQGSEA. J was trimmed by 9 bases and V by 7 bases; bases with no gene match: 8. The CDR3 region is CSDGAGDREQFF. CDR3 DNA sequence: TGCAGCGACGGAGCGGGAGACCGTGAGCAGTTCTTC.

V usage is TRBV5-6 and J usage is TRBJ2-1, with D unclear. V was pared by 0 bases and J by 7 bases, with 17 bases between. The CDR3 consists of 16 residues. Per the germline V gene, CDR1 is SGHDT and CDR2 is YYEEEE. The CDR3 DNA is TGTGCCAGCAGCTTGGCGGGTCACCTGATGAAAAATGAGCAGTTCTTC. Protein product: CASSLAGHLMKNEQFF.

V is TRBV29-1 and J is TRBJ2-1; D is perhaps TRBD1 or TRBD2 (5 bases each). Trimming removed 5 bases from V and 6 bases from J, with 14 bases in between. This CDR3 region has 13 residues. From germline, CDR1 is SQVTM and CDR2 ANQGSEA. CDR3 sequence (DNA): TGCAGCGTTCGAGACCGGGACCGCAATGAGCAGTTCTTC. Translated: CSVRDRDRNEQFF.

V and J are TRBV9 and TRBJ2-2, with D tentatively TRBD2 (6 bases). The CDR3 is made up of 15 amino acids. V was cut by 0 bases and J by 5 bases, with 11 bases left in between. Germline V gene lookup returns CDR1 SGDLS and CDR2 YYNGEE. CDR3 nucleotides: TGTGCCAGCAGCGTAGGGCAGGCGGGGACCGGGGAGCTGTTTTTT. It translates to CASSVGQAGTGELFF.

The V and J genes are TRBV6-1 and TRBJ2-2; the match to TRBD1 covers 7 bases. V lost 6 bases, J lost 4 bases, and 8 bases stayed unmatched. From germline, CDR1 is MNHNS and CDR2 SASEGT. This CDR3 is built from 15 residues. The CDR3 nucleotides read TGTGCCAGCAGCCCTGGACAGGATACCACCGGGGAGCTGTTTTTT. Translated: CASSPGQDTTGELFF.

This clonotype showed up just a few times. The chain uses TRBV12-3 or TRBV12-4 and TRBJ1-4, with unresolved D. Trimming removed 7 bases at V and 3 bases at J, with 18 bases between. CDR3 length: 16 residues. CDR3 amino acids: CASTTQVSPANEKLFF. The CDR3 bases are TGTGCCAGCACTACCCAAGTGAGTCCAGCTAATGAAAAACTGTTTTTT.